This T cell receptor beta chain was found in a study of T cell repertoires in cytomegalovirus infection. This clonotype was seen ten or more times. The antigen is unknown. TCRdb recomputed calls from the reads with MiXCR, one row per CDR3 protein. The table has around 130,000 distinct CDR3 sequences, almost 9% seen once; the top ten hold 9.5% to 13%. Study observations and caveats: Predominance within the ex vivo response was attributable to HLA-C-restricted CMV-specific TCR beta clonotypes.

V trimming: 7 bases; J trimming: 4 bases; junction bases outside the gene matches: 6. Germline V CDR1 and CDR2: SGHRS, YFSETQ. The CDR3 is 13 amino acids. Input material: PBMCs. The sequence was obtained from a human donor in good health (CMV status not recorded). Some clones in this sample may be carry-over from other donors' samples. The rearrangement uses TRBV5-1 and TRBJ1-1, with TRBD1 matching over 8 bases. The CDR3 nucleotides are TGCGCCAGCGGACAGGGATTGGGCACTGAAGCTTTCTTT. Its translation is CASGQGLGTEAFF. Filled out from reference TRBV5-1 and TRBJ1-1, the complete variable domain reads KAGVTQTPRYLIKTRGQQVTLSCSPISGHRSVSWYQQTPGQGLQFLFEYFSETQRNKGNFPGRFSGRQFSNSRSEMNVSTLELGDSALYLCASGQGLGTEAFFGQGTRLTVV.